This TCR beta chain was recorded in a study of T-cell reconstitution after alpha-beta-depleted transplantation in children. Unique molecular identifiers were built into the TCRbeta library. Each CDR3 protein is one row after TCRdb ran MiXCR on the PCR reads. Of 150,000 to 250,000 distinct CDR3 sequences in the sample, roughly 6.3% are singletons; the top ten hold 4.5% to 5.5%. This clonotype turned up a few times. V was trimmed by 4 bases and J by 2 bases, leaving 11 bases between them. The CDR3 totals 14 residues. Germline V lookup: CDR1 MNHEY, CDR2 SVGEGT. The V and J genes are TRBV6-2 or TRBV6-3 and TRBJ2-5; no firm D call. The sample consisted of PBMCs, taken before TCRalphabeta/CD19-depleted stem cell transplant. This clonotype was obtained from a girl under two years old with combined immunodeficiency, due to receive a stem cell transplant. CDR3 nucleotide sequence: TGTGCCAGCAGTTCGTGGCAATTACAAGAGACCCAGTACTTC. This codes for CASSSWQLQETQYF.